This is a list of T cell receptor beta chains from one sample in a study of T cell repertoires in cytomegalovirus infection. From the reads, TCRdb called clonotypes with MiXCR, one entry per CDR3 protein. The sample yields around 440,000 distinct CDR3 sequences, around 11% seen once. Sequenced input: PBMCs. All receptors derive from a human donor in good health (CMV status not recorded). Some clones in this sample may be carry-over from other donors' samples. Both conserved end residues are part of each CDR3. A D gene is named only where the DNA matches it firmly. The size of a clone is reported for some rows only, either as once, few or many, or as a class for expanded clones.

j_call,v_call,clone_size,d_call,cdr3_nt,cdr3_aa
TRBJ1-5,TRBV20-1,many,.,TGCAGTGCCCGGGGGGTGGGCAATCAGCCCCAGCATTTT,CSARGVGNQPQHF
TRBJ2-5,TRBV6-1,many,TRBD1,TGTGCCAGCAGTCCCTCGGACAGGGAAGAGACCCAGTACTTC,CASSPSDREETQYF
TRBJ1-2,TRBV6-5,.,TRBD1,TGTGCCAGCAGTCAGGACAGGGGCGGCAACTATGGCTACACCTTC,CASSQDRGGNYGYTF
TRBJ1-5,TRBV2,few,.,TGTGCCAGCAGTTGGGAGGAGGGGCAGCCCCAGCATTTT,CASSWEEGQPQHF
TRBJ1-1,TRBV30,.,.,TGTGCCTGGAGTCCCTCCGGCCTGAACACTGAAGCTTTCTTT,CAWSPSGLNTEAFF
TRBJ1-2,TRBV12-3/TRBV12-4,many,.,TGTGCCAGCAGTTTGGGGGCTCGTGGCTACACCTTC,CASSLGARGYTF
TRBJ1-2,TRBV6-2/TRBV6-3,many,TRBD1,TGTGCCAGCAGTTACAGGAGGGGGCGAAACTATGGCTACACCTTC,CASSYRRGRNYGYTF
TRBJ2-3,TRBV11-2,many,TRBD1,TGTGCCAGCAGCCCGGACAGGGATACGCAGTATTTT,CASSPDRDTQYF
TRBJ2-5,TRBV3-1,few,.,TGTGCCAGCAGCCAAGATCGCGGACAGCAAGAGACCCAGTACTTC,CASSQDRGQQETQYF
TRBJ2-7,TRBV12-3/TRBV12-4,many,.,TGTGCCAGCAGGACACAGTTGGGGTCCCACGAGCAGTACTTC,CASRTQLGSHEQYF
TRBJ2-5,TRBV12-3/TRBV12-4,many,.,TGTGCCAGCAGTTTTAACGGGGACCAAGAGACCCAGTACTTC,CASSFNGDQETQYF
TRBJ2-1,TRBV18,few,.,TGTGCCAGCTCCACTACAGGGTCCGGACAGTTCTTC,CASSTTGSGQFF
TRBJ1-2,TRBV7-9,many,.,TGTGCCAGCAAGGGGATCTATGGCTACACCTTC,CASKGIYGYTF
TRBJ1-2,TRBV7-9,.,.,TGTGCCAGCAGCTTAACTCTGAACTATGGCTACACCTTC,CASSLTLNYGYTF
TRBJ2-4,TRBV29-1,many,TRBD2,TGCAGCGTCCCAGCGGGAGGGCCCAAAAACATTCAGTACTTC,CSVPAGGPKNIQYF
TRBJ2-1,TRBV3-1,.,.,TGTGCCAGCAGCGGACCTGGGGACGAAACCCTCTTC,CASSGPGDETLF
TRBJ2-2,TRBV24-1,few,.,TGTGCCACCAGTGATCAATTAGCGACGCCCGGGGAGCTGTTTTTT,CATSDQLATPGELFF
TRBJ2-5,TRBV2,many,.,TGTGCCAGCAGTGAAGCCGTGGGAGGACAAGAGACCCAGTACTTC,CASSEAVGGQETQYF
TRBJ2-1,TRBV20-1,.,.,TGCAGTGCTTCCGGGAGTATCTCCAATGAGCAGTTCTTC,CSASGSISNEQFF
TRBJ2-5,TRBV5-1,few,.,TGCGCCAGCAGCTTTGACGCCGAGGGGACCCAGTACTTC,CASSFDAEGTQYF
TRBJ2-7,TRBV12-3/TRBV12-4,many,TRBD1,TGTGCCAGCAGTCCCTACAGGGGTGGCGAGCAGTACTTC,CASSPYRGGEQYF
TRBJ2-3,TRBV7-3,few,TRBD2,TGTGCCAGCAGCTTAAGTCTAGCGGGAGGAACAGATACGCAGTATTTT,CASSLSLAGGTDTQYF
TRBJ2-3,TRBV10-3,many,TRBD2,TGTGCCATCAGTGAGCCCCCGGGGAGGGCTAGCACAGATACGCAGTATTTT,CAISEPPGRASTDTQYF
TRBJ2-5,TRBV7-2,many,TRBD2,TGTGCCAGCAGCCCAAATGGGCTAGCGGGAGAAGAGACCCAGTACTTC,CASSPNGLAGEETQYF
TRBJ2-2,TRBV13,few,.,TGTGCCAGCAGCTTAGCAGGGTCAGGGGCCGGGGAGCTGTTTTTT,CASSLAGSGAGELFF
TRBJ1-3,TRBV18,.,.,TGTGCCAGCTCGATCTCCGGGACGGAGAACACCATATATTTT,CASSISGTENTIYF
TRBJ1-2,TRBV5-4,many,.,TGTGCCAGCAGTCCGGAGGCAGGGTCCGATGGCTACACCTTC,CASSPEAGSDGYTF
TRBJ1-6,TRBV28,many,TRBD1,TGTGCCAGCAGGCTGAGGACAGGGTTTTCACCCCTCCACTTT,CASRLRTGFSPLHF
TRBJ1-6,TRBV6-1,many,.,TGTGCCAGCAGTGACGAAGACATCTTCCTCAATTCACCCCTCCACTTT,CASSDEDIFLNSPLHF
TRBJ1-6,TRBV20-1,.,.,TGCAGTGCTAAGCCCCGGGGGGCTTATAATTCACCCCTCCACTTT,CSAKPRGAYNSPLHF
TRBJ2-5,TRBV12-3/TRBV12-4,many,.,TGTGCCAGCAAGGGTTGGGGGCGAGAGACCCAGTACTTC,CASKGWGRETQYF
TRBJ2-1,TRBV5-1,.,.,TGCGCCAGCAGCTTGGCGTCACTTACTAGCTCCTACAATGAGCAGTTCTTC,CASSLASLTSSYNEQFF
TRBJ2-7,TRBV7-9,many,TRBD1,TGTGCCAGCAGCCCGGCCGGGACAGCCTACTACGAGCAGTACTTC,CASSPAGTAYYEQYF
TRBJ2-2,TRBV7-8,many,.,TGTGCCAGCAGCTTACCGACGGCCACTTCTGCACAGTTTTTT,CASSLPTATSAQFF
TRBJ2-7,TRBV7-2,many,TRBD1,TGTGCCAGCAGCTTCGGACAGGGAACGTACGAGCAGTACTTC,CASSFGQGTYEQYF
TRBJ1-3,TRBV20-1,many,.,TGCAGTGCTAGAGATTTGAGAAATGGAAACACCATATATTTT,CSARDLRNGNTIYF
TRBJ2-4,TRBV30,.,TRBD2,TGTGCCTGGAGCGGAACTAGCGGAGGGGGGATTCAGTACTTC,CAWSGTSGGGIQYF
TRBJ2-1,TRBV6-2/TRBV6-3,many,.,TGTGCCAGCAGTTACTCCCGGGGATCTTACAATGAGCAGTTCTTC,CASSYSRGSYNEQFF
TRBJ2-6,TRBV19,.,.,TGTGCCAGTATGGGGGGCTACAACTCTGGGGCCAACGTCCTGACTTTC,CASMGGYNSGANVLTF
TRBJ2-2,TRBV20-1,few,TRBD2,TGCAGTGCTAGGGATAGCGGGAGCTTCACCGGGGAGCTGTTTTTT,CSARDSGSFTGELFF
TRBJ1-4,TRBV4-1,many,.,TGCGCCAGCAGCCAGACCCTAAATGAAAAACTGTTTTTT,CASSQTLNEKLFF
TRBJ2-7,TRBV5-5,many,.,TGTGCCAGCAGCTTGGAACTAGCCGCGAGCTCCTACGAGCAGTACTTC,CASSLELAASSYEQYF
TRBJ2-5,TRBV27,many,.,TGTGCCAGCAGTTTTGAAAGGGGAGAGACCCAGTACTTC,CASSFERGETQYF
TRBJ2-1,TRBV20-1,.,TRBD2,TGCAGTGCTAGAGTAGCGGGAGCCTACAATGAGCAGTTCTTC,CSARVAGAYNEQFF
TRBJ1-5,TRBV6-1,.,.,TGTGCCAGCAGCCTCGGGACCTCTGGGAGCAATCAGCCCCAGCATTTT,CASSLGTSGSNQPQHF